Sequencing of this T cell receptor beta chain was carried out in a study of T cell repertoires in cytomegalovirus infection. Study overall: Recently identified HLA-C-restricted CMV epitopes were among the peptides used.

TCRdb re-analysed the reads in MiXCR, keeping a single row per CDR3 protein. The sample has about 830,000 distinct CDR3 sequences; about 30% are singletons. Trimming cost V 4 bases and J 2 bases, with 17 bases left between them. The germline V gene has CDR1 LGHDT and CDR2 YNNKEL (reference sequence). The CDR3 contains 16 residues. Overall study findings and caveats: Public TCR beta family frequency separated CMV-and-HLA carriers, including in an independent cohort. Within the response measured ex vivo, HLA-C-restricted CMV-specific TCR beta clonotypes were dominant.

In its sample, this clonotype was seen a few times. Its target is not known. This sequence joins TRBV3-1 and TRBJ2-5; the D is unclear. This clonotype originated in a human donor in good health (CMV status not recorded). Some clones in this sample may be carry-over from other donors' samples. The specimen comprised cultured CD8+ T cells from PBMCs, sampled from culture after CMV antigen stimulation. Here the CDR3 reads CASSLVRNSRQETQYF. DNA of the CDR3: TGTGCCAGCAGCCTGGTCCGGAACAGTCGGCAAGAGACCCAGTACTTC.